One sample yielded the 15 T cell receptor beta chains listed below, sequenced in a study of blood T cell repertoires in COVID-19. Clones were read by immunoSEQ multiplex PCR, and TCRdb kept only the in-frame ones, dropping some. The data hold over 65,000 clones, with around 86% observed a single time. The sequencing input was peripheral blood. These receptors came from a human donor in a cohort sampled during active COVID-19.

This chain's CDR3 is CASTGLANTEAFF. CDR3 nucleotides: TGTGCCAGCACAGGGCTCGCGAACACTGAAGCTTTCTTT. The chain couples TRBV12-3 or TRBV12-4 to TRBJ1-1; TRBD1 might be the D (5 bases). The CDR3 has 13 amino acids. V was clipped by 7 bases and J by 1 base, with 10 bases between them.

The V and J genes are TRBV19 and TRBJ2-1; TRBD1 matches at 9 bases. CDR3 length: 14 amino acids. CDR1 and CDR2 (germline): LNHDA, SQIVND (reference sequence). After removal of 7 bases from V and 8 bases from J, the junction contained 9 bases not matched to a gene. The CDR3 DNA follows: TGTGCCAGTACCCCTGGACAGGGGTGGGATGAGCAGTTCTTC. This translates into CASTPGQGWDEQFF.

The V call is TRBV3-1 (or the pseudogene TRBV3-2), the J call TRBJ1-6; 7 bases map to TRBD1. The ends lost 4 bases at V and 7 bases at J; junction bases unmatched: 4. The CDR3 loop spans 14 amino acids. Germline CDR1 and CDR2: LGHDT and YNNKEL (reference sequence). CDR3 coding DNA: TGTGCCAGCAGCCTCGGGGACAGAAATTCACCCCTCCACTTT. Protein sequence: CASSLGDRNSPLHF.

The chain recombines TRBV18 with TRBJ2-3; D unclear. Germline assignment: CDR1 KGHSH and CDR2 LQKENI. V dropped 0 bases and J dropped 6 bases, with 10 bases sitting between them. The CDR3 contains 14 residues. CDR3 sequence: CASSPPTPADTQYF. For the CDR3, the DNA is TGTGCCAGCTCACCACCTACCCCTGCGGATACGCAGTATTTT.

The rearrangement uses TRBV3-1 (or the pseudogene TRBV3-2) and TRBJ2-1; D not certain. The CDR3 is 17 residues long. V lost 4 bases and J 0 bases, leaving 16 bases between the germline ends. Germline CDR1 is LGHDT and CDR2 is YNNKEL (reference sequence). The CDR3 sequence is CASSPRPYSSSYNEQFF. The CDR3 bases are TGTGCCAGCAGCCCCCGCCCGTATAGCTCCTCCTACAATGAGCAGTTCTTC.

The chain carries TRBV18 and TRBJ2-6; no reliable D call. The CDR3 is 14 amino acids. V lost 3 bases and J lost 2, with 5 bases in between. Germline CDR1 is KGHSH and CDR2 is LQKENI. The CDR3 nucleotides are TGTGCCAGCTCACCCCCTCCTGGGGCCAACGTCCTGACTTTC. Encoded protein: CASSPPPGANVLTF.

The gene calls are TRBV5-1 and TRBJ2-6; weak D call: TRBD2 (6 bases). CDR1 and CDR2 (germline): SGHRS, YFSETQ. The V gene lost 7 bases and the J gene lost 0 bases, with 8 bases spanning the gap. CDR3 length: 14 amino acids. CDR3 DNA: TGCGCCAGCTCGGGGGACTCTGGGGCCAACGTCCTGACTTTC. As protein: CASSGDSGANVLTF.

This chain links TRBV4-1 with TRBJ2-7; D not resolved. Trimming removed 1 base at V and 3 bases at J, with 16 bases between. The CDR3 is 16 residues long. Looked up from germline, CDR1 is MGHRA and CDR2 is YSYEKL. CDR3 sequence (DNA): TGCGCCAGCAGCCAAGCTGGGCAGGTTGGCGTCTACGAGCAGTACTTC. Translated: CASSQAGQVGVYEQYF.

The chain recombines TRBV4-1 with TRBJ2-7, with D maybe TRBD1 (6 bases). CDR3 size: 16 residues. V was shortened by 0 bases and J by 6 bases, with 18 bases between the two germline ends. The germline CDR1 and CDR2 sequences are MGHRA and YSYEKL. CDR3 bases: TGCGCCAGCAGCCAAGACAGGAGTGGGACACCGGTCGAGCAGTACTTC. It encodes CASSQDRSGTPVEQYF.

The rearrangement uses TRBV7-6 and TRBJ2-2, with D possibly TRBD2 on 5 matching bases. The CDR3 has 14 residues. The V and J ends lost 2 bases and 4 bases respectively, with 8 bases between them. CDR1 and CDR2 from the germline V gene are SGHVS and FNYEAQ. The CDR3 spells CASSLSGFTGELFF. In DNA form, the CDR3 reads TGTGCCAGCAGCTTATCGGGGTTCACCGGGGAGCTGTTTTTT.

This chain joins TRBV7-2 and TRBJ1-1, with D perhaps matching TRBD1 (5 bases). Looked up from germline, CDR1 is SGHTA and CDR2 is FQGNSA. The CDR3 is 15 residues long. The ends were cut back, 0 bases at V and 5 bases at J, with 13 bases in the middle. CDR3 DNA: TGTGCCAGCAGCTTAGCCACGGCAGGGAGGACTGAAGCTTTCTTT. Translated: CASSLATAGRTEAFF. Full variable domain (rest looked up from reference TRBV7-2 and TRBJ1-1): GAGVSQSPSNKVTEKGKDVELRCDPISGHTALYWYRQSLGQGLEFLIYFQGNSAPDKSGLPSDRFSAERTGGSVSTLTIQRTQQEDSAVYLCASSLATAGRTEAFFGQGTRLTVV.

The V gene is TRBV28, the J gene TRBJ1-5, with D perhaps matching TRBD1 (5 bases). V was clipped by 6 bases and J by 5 bases, with 14 bases between them. This CDR3 spans 14 amino acids. The germline V gene encodes CDR1 MDHEN and CDR2 SYDVKM. CDR3: CASRSPGVDQPQHF. The CDR3 DNA sequence: TGTGCCAGCAGAAGCCCGGGGGTCGATCAGCCCCAGCATTTT.

The V gene is TRBV18, the J gene TRBJ2-7; 7 nucleotides match TRBD1. Losses at the gene ends were 4 bases for V and 5 bases for J; bases not matched to a gene: 5. CDR1 is KGHSH, CDR2 LQKENI, per germline. This CDR3 contains 13 residues. CDR3 coding DNA: TGTGCCAGCTCACAGGGACAGAACCACGAGCAGTACTTC. Translation gives CASSQGQNHEQYF.

J is TRBJ2-7 and V is TRBV6-5; D perhaps matches TRBD1 (6 bases). V dropped 7 bases and J dropped 6 bases, with 22 bases sitting between them. CDR3 length: 15 amino acids. CDR1 and CDR2 from the germline V gene are MNHEY and SVGAGI. CDR3 region: CASNSGTGTGREQYF. For the CDR3, the DNA is TGTGCCAGCAACTCCGGCACAGGGACGGGTCGCGAGCAGTACTTC.

The chain has TRBV5-5 and TRBJ1-6; 7 bases agree with TRBD1. V shed 4 bases, J shed 7 bases, and the junction held 8 bases outside the gene matches. The germline gives CDR1 SGHKS, CDR2 YYEKEE (reference sequence). CDR3 length: 15 amino acids. The CDR3 region has the DNA TGTGCCAGCAGCCCGAATCGGGACAGAAATTCACCCCTCCACTTT. Protein sequence: CASSPNRDRNSPLHF. The full variable domain, rest sourced from reference TRBV5-5 and TRBJ1-6, is DAGVTQSPTHLIKTRGQQVTLRCSPISGHKSVSWYQQVLGQGPQFIFQYYEKEERGRGNFPDRFSARQFPNYSSELNVNALLLGDSALYLCASSPNRDRNSPLHFGNGTRLTVT.